This TCR beta chain came from a study of Ad26.COV2.S vaccination and SARS-CoV-2 variants. Study information: In the COV1001 trial, the donor was in the Ad26.COV2.S arm.

Repertoires were generated with immunoSEQ multiplex PCR, while TCRdb's copy carries only in-frame clones and drops some. The profile shows approximately 400,000 clones, under 90% of them singletons. This clone was detected once. Its antigen is unknown. V was pared by 2 bases and J by 2 bases, with 8 bases of the junction left unmatched. This CDR3 is 16 amino acids long. Germline CDR1 PRHDT, CDR2 FYEKMQ (reference sequence). Points from the study as a whole: While placebo recipients had lower spike-specific TCR breadth, vaccine recipients had more.

Sample treatment: around 19 received Ad26.COV2.S at low or high dose, single or two shots; roughly 5 received placebo; per-sample allocation not given. Sampling happened 63 days after the first vaccine or placebo injection. Aged 18-55 years, donor was enrolled in Boston at some point between 2019 and 2021. Expressing Wuhan-strain SARS-CoV-2 spike, an Ad26 vector served as the vaccine. This rearrangement joins TRBV13 to TRBJ2-7; TRBD1 matches at 8 bases. The source of this sequence is a person aged 18-65 years who received the Ad26.COV2.S COVID-19 vaccine or a placebo. The sample here was peripheral blood, taken in a trial of Ad26.COV2.S vaccine versus placebo. The CDR3 DNA is TGTGCCAGCAGCTTAAGCCCCGGGACAGGAGCCTACGAGCAGTACTTC. The encoded protein is CASSLSPGTGAYEQYF. The whole variable domain, remainder taken from reference TRBV13 and TRBJ2-7, is AAGVIQSPRHLIKEKRETATLKCYPIPRHDTVYWYQQGPGQDPQFLISFYEKMQSDKGSIPDRFSAQQFSDYHSELNMSSLELGDSALYFCASSLSPGTGAYEQYFGPGTRLTVT.